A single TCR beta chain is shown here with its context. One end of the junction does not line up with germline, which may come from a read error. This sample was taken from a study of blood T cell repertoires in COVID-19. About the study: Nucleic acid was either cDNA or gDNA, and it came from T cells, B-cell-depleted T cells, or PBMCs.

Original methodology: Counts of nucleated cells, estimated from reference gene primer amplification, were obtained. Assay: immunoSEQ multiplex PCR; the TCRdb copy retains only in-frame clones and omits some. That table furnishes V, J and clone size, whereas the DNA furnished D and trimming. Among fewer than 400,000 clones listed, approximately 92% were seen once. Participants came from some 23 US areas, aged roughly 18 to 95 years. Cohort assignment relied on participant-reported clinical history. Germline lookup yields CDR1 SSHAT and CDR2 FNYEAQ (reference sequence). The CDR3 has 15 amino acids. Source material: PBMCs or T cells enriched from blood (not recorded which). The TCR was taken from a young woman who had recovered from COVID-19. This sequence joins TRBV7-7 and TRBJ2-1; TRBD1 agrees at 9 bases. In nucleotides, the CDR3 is TGTGCTAGCAGCTTAGGGACAGGGCAAGGCGATGAGCAGTTCTTC. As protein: CASSLGTGQGDEQFF.